The 30 T cell receptor beta chains listed next were all sequenced from one sample in a study of CD8 T cells in Susac syndrome. cDNA came from approximately 0.5 to 1 ug RNA primed by random hexamers. In TCRdb, the immunoSEQ multiplex PCR reads were re-called with MiXCR into one record per CDR3 protein. The table lists 250,000 to 300,000 distinct CDR3 sequences, approximately 84% of them singletons. Sequencing was carried out using CD8+ T cells from PBMCs. These receptor sequences come from a human donor with multiple sclerosis.

This sequence joins TRBV2 and TRBJ1-1, with a weak D call TRBD1 (5 bases). V lost 8 bases, J lost 4 bases, and 14 bases lay in between. Germline CDR1 is SNHLY and CDR2 is FYNNEI. The CDR3 is 13 amino acids. The CDR3 loop reads CASPGLTGTEAFF. CDR3 DNA sequence: TGTGCCAGCCCGGGACTTACCGGCACTGAAGCTTTCTTT.

This clonotype has a handful of counts. This chain links TRBV6-1 with TRBJ1-2; possible D gene TRBD1, 6 bases. Germline-derived CDR1 and CDR2 are MNHNS and SASEGT. CDR3 length equals 16 residues. Between the trimmed V and J ends, which lost 8 bases and 0 bases, there was a span of 19 bases. CDR3 nucleotides: TGTGCCAGCGGGAGGACCCCGGACAGTCCTAACTATGGCTACACCTTC. Protein: CASGRTPDSPNYGYTF.

This rearrangement joins TRBV20-1 to TRBJ2-1; TRBD1 agrees at 7 bases. The CDR3 sequence is 14 residues long. Trimming removed 3 bases from V and 2 bases from J; junction bases left unmatched: 4. CDR1 is DFQATT and CDR2 is SNEGSKA in the germline V gene (reference sequence). CDR3 amino acids: CSARPGGPYNEQFF. The CDR3 DNA reads TGCAGTGCTAGGCCAGGGGGACCCTACAATGAGCAGTTCTTC.

This clonotype turned up a few times. DNA for the CDR3: TGCGCCAGCAGCTATCCAACCGCCGGGGAGCTGTTTTTT. This translates into CASSYPTAGELFF. This chain links TRBV5-1 with TRBJ2-2, with D unclear. Germline CDR1 SGHRS, CDR2 YFSETQ. CDR3 length: 13 residues. With 3 bases removed from V and 6 bases from J, the gap between germline ends came to 9 bases. The full variable domain, with the rest looked up from reference TRBV5-1 and TRBJ2-2, is KAGVTQTPRYLIKTRGQQVTLSCSPISGHRSVSWYQQTPGQGLQFLFEYFSETQRNKGNFPGRFSGRQFSNSRSEMNVSTLELGDSALYLCASSYPTAGELFFGEGSRLTVL.

The chain recombines TRBV19 with TRBJ2-1; 8 positions match TRBD2. The CDR3 consists of 15 residues. V was pared by 5 bases and J by 4 bases, with 7 bases of the junction left unmatched. Per the germline V gene, CDR1 is LNHDA and CDR2 is SQIVND (reference sequence). DNA of the CDR3: TGTGCCAGTAGTCCCAGCGGGAGTAGGTACAATGAGCAGTTCTTC. It translates to CASSPSGSRYNEQFF.

The V gene is TRBV27, the J gene TRBJ1-5, with D possibly matching TRBD1 (6 bases). Germline V gene data show CDR1 as MNHEY and CDR2 as SMNVEV (reference sequence). This CDR3 has 16 amino acids. V shed 8 bases and J shed 5 bases, with 22 bases lying between them. The CDR3 loop reads CASHSTKQGPHQPQHF. The CDR3, as DNA: TGTGCCAGCCATTCGACTAAACAGGGCCCCCATCAGCCCCAGCATTTT.

The chain combines TRBV10-3 with TRBJ2-3; TRBD2 matches 14 bases. Germline CDR1 reads ENHRY; CDR2 reads SYGVKD. The length of the CDR3 is 17 residues. With 4 bases clipped from V and 6 bases from J, the junction kept 9 bases outside the gene matches. The CDR3, as DNA: TGTGCCATCAGTGTATCCGGGACTAGCGGGAGAAGGGATACGCAGTATTTT. It specifies CAISVSGTSGRRDTQYF.

The chain combines TRBV30 with TRBJ2-7, with D maybe TRBD2 (6 bases). Per the germline V gene, CDR1 is GTSNPN and CDR2 is SVGIG (reference sequence). The ends were cut back, 2 bases at V and 5 bases at J, with 10 bases in the middle. This CDR3 region has 12 residues. The CDR3 reads CAWSLGGNEQYF. For the CDR3, the DNA is TGTGCCTGGAGTTTGGGGGGAAACGAGCAGTACTTC.

This clonotype was seen only a few times. This chain links TRBV5-1 with TRBJ1-1; D possibly corresponds to TRBD1 (5 bases). Germline V lookup: CDR1 SGHRS, CDR2 YFSETQ. The germline V and J ends were trimmed by 0 bases and 5 bases, with 14 bases remaining between them. The CDR3 sequence is 15 residues long. CDR3 in DNA: TGCGCCAGCAGCTTGGGCAGGGCTAGTTCAACTGAAGCTTTCTTT. The encoded protein is CASSLGRASSTEAFF.

The chain is built from TRBV2 and TRBJ1-1, with 8 bases lining up with TRBD1. CDR1 SNHLY and CDR2 FYNNEI come from the germline V gene. The trim removed 2 bases at V and 5 bases at J, leaving 7 bases unmatched. CDR3 length: 15 residues. In DNA, the CDR3 is TGTGCCAGCAGTGAAAGGGGACAGGCGGGGACTGAAGCTTTCTTT. It translates to CASSERGQAGTEAFF. Using reference TRBV2 and TRBJ1-1 for the parts outside the CDR3, the full variable domain is EPEVTQTPSHQVTQMGQEVILRCVPISNHLYFYWYRQILGQKVEFLVSFYNNEISEKSEIFDDQFSVERPDGSNFTLKIRSTKLEDSAMYFCASSERGQAGTEAFFGQGTRLTVV.

The V call is TRBV14, the J call TRBJ2-3; the D is unclear. The germline gives CDR1 SGHDN, CDR2 FVKESK. The V end lost 4 bases, the J end lost 4 bases, and 12 bases lay between the germline ends. The CDR3 is 14 amino acids. The CDR3 coding sequence is TGTGCCAGCAGCCCCCGGGCCCGGCCAGATACGCAGTATTTT. Its protein is CASSPRARPDTQYF.

The chain recombines TRBV4-2 with TRBJ1-3; D unclear. Per the germline V gene, CDR1 is LGHNA and CDR2 is YNFKEQ. V was clipped by 1 base and J by 3 bases, with 19 bases between them. CDR3 size: 18 residues. The CDR3 loop is CASSQAAGLLTVGNTIYF. The CDR3, as DNA: TGTGCCAGCAGCCAAGCGGCGGGTCTTCTGACGGTTGGAAACACCATATATTTT.

This chain connects TRBV7-9 to TRBJ1-5, with D unclear. The V and J ends lost 4 bases and 0 bases respectively, with 13 bases between them. The CDR3 consists of 16 residues. Germline values: CDR1 SEHNR, CDR2 FQNEAQ (reference sequence). CDR3 in DNA: TGTGCCAGCAGCTCGGCTCAGGAGAATAGCAATCAGCCCCAGCATTTT. Encoded protein: CASSSAQENSNQPQHF.

The chain combines TRBV5-1 with TRBJ2-1, with D possibly TRBD1 on 5 matching bases. The CDR3 runs 17 residues. From germline, CDR1 is SGHRS and CDR2 YFSETQ. The V end lost 2 bases, the J end lost 0 bases, and 15 bases lay between the germline ends. The CDR3 sequence: CASSLVPKGFSYNEQFF. The DNA of the CDR3 is TGCGCCAGCAGCTTAGTCCCGAAGGGGTTCTCCTACAATGAGCAGTTCTTC.

V usage is TRBV6-5 and J usage is TRBJ2-7, with D unclear. V was clipped by 2 bases and J by 2 bases, with 7 bases between them. The CDR3 extends over 13 amino acids. Germline lookup yields CDR1 MNHEY and CDR2 SVGAGI. DNA of the CDR3: TGTGCCAGCAGTTACGACCGAGCCTACGAGCAGTACTTC. Protein: CASSYDRAYEQYF.

V usage is TRBV19 and J usage is TRBJ1-5; D is undetermined. V gave up 9 bases and J gave up 3 bases, with 9 bases separating them. The germline CDR1 and CDR2 sequences are LNHDA and SQIVND (reference sequence). The CDR3 runs 12 residues. The CDR3 DNA reads as TGTGCCAGCCAGAGCCTCAATCAGCCCCAGCATTTT. Translated: CASQSLNQPQHF.

The chain combines TRBV29-1 with TRBJ1-4; 7 bases align to TRBD1. The CDR3 covers 14 residues. The germline CDR1 and CDR2 sequences are SQVTM and ANQGSEA. The V segment lost 6 bases and the J segment 9 bases; nucleotides outside the gene matches: 13. The CDR3, as DNA: TGCAGCGTGACTAACCGGGACAGCAAACAAAAACTGTTTTTT. Residues: CSVTNRDSKQKLFF.

As regards this clonotype: One end of the junction varies from germline; a read error may be responsible. The chain carries TRBV27 and TRBJ2-1; TRBD2 aligns across 9 bases. Germline loops: CDR1 MNHEY, CDR2 SMNVEV (reference sequence). CDR3 length: 14 amino acids. The CDR3 spells CAGRDSGSRNEQFF. The CDR3 bases are TGTGCCGGCAGGGATAGCGGGAGTCGGAATGAGCAGTTCTTC.

The chain carries TRBV28 and TRBJ1-1; D ambiguous. Between the trimmed V and J ends, which lost 3 bases and 0 bases, there was a span of 17 bases. Germline CDR1 is MDHEN and CDR2 is SYDVKM. This CDR3 is 17 amino acids long. The CDR3 DNA reads as TGTGCCAGCAGTTTGGCTTTCCGGTACAACATGAACACTGAAGCTTTCTTT. It specifies CASSLAFRYNMNTEAFF.

The J gene is TRBJ2-1, the V gene TRBV2; TRBD1 aligns across 10 bases. Germline CDR1 reads SNHLY; CDR2 reads FYNNEI. This CDR3 spans 14 amino acids. V shed 6 bases and J 3 bases; nucleotides not matched to a gene: 2. The CDR3 is CASRGDRGYNEQFF. CDR3 coding DNA: TGTGCCAGCAGGGGGGACAGGGGCTACAATGAGCAGTTCTTC. Supplemented by reference TRBV2 and TRBJ2-1, the full variable domain reads EPEVTQTPSHQVTQMGQEVILRCVPISNHLYFYWYRQILGQKVEFLVSFYNNEISEKSEIFDDQFSVERPDGSNFTLKIRSTKLEDSAMYFCASRGDRGYNEQFFGPGTRLTVL.

The rearrangement links TRBV7-9 to TRBJ2-1, with 7 bases aligning to TRBD2. The CDR3 runs to 16 residues. CDR1 and CDR2 from the germline V gene are SEHNR and FQNEAQ (reference sequence). V lost 4 bases and J lost 5; bases outside the gene matches: 11. DNA for the CDR3: TGTGCCAGCAGCTCCGGGGGGTTAGGACTACACAATGAGCAGTTCTTC. It translates to CASSSGGLGLHNEQFF.

The V call is TRBV5-5, the J call TRBJ2-7; 12 positions agree with TRBD2. Germline V lookup: CDR1 SGHKS, CDR2 YYEKEE (reference sequence). V shed 2 bases, J shed 2 bases, and the junction held 5 bases outside the gene matches. The CDR3 is made up of 16 amino acids. The CDR3 DNA reads as TGTGCCAGCAGCTTTACATGGACTAGCGGGGCCTACGAGCAGTACTTC. It encodes CASSFTWTSGAYEQYF.

V and J are TRBV2 and TRBJ1-1; maybe TRBD1 (6 bases). V gave up 11 bases and J gave up 7 bases, with 17 bases separating them. CDR3 length: 12 residues. Per the germline V gene, CDR1 is SNHLY and CDR2 is FYNNEI. CDR3 sequence: CAGPRGTGEAFF. CDR3 DNA sequence: TGTGCCGGCCCAAGGGGGACGGGTGAAGCTTTCTTT.

The CDR3 here is CASSLLAGADTQYF. CDR3 in DNA: TGTGCCAGCAGCTTACTAGCGGGGGCAGATACGCAGTATTTT. V is TRBV7-8 and J is TRBJ2-3, with 10 nucleotides matching TRBD2. Germline V gene sequence: CDR1 SGHVS, CDR2 FQNEAQ. The CDR3 spans 14 residues. V lost 2 bases to trimming and J lost 4 bases; unmatched junction nucleotides: 0.

The chain links TRBV10-2 to TRBJ2-3, with TRBD2 identical over 10 bases. CDR1 is WSHSY, CDR2 SAAADI, per germline. Trimming at V came to 6 bases and at J to 3 bases, leaving 6 bases not matched to a gene. This CDR3 region has 15 residues. DNA of the CDR3: TGCGCCAGCAGCGCAAGCGGGAGGGGGACAGATACGCAGTATTTT. Its translation is CASSASGRGTDTQYF.

The chain has TRBV5-6 and TRBJ2-1, with 8 bases lining up with TRBD1. CDR1 is SGHDT and CDR2 is YYEEEE in the germline V gene. J was trimmed by 10 bases and V by 4 bases; bases with no gene match: 10. The CDR3 has 14 amino acids. CDR3 in DNA: TGTGCCAGCAGCCCAAGGACAGGGAGGCGCGAGCAGTTCTTC. Translated: CASSPRTGRREQFF. Full variable domain (outside the CDR3, taken from reference TRBV5-6 and TRBJ2-1): DAGVTQSPTHLIKTRGQQVTLRCSPKSGHDTVSWYQQALGQGPQFIFQYYEEEERQRGNFPDRFSGHQFPNYSSELNVNALLLGDSALYLCASSPRTGRREQFFGPGTRLTVL.

The chain is built from TRBV20-1 and TRBJ2-7; the D gene is possibly TRBD2 (5 bases). The CDR3 sequence is 13 residues long. Germline lookup yields CDR1 DFQATT and CDR2 SNEGSKA (reference sequence). The V end was cut by 2 bases, the J end by 0 bases, with 8 bases between. The CDR3 sequence: CSARLADSYEQYF. CDR3 nucleotide sequence: TGCAGTGCTAGACTAGCAGACTCCTACGAGCAGTACTTC.

The rearrangement uses TRBV7-8 and TRBJ1-1; D might be TRBD1 (5 bases). The CDR3 covers 12 residues. Trimming removed 3 bases at V and 3 bases at J, with 5 bases between. Germline V gene lookup returns CDR1 SGHVS and CDR2 FQNEAQ. CDR3: CASSFRDTEAFF. The CDR3 DNA is TGTGCCAGCAGCTTCAGGGACACTGAAGCTTTCTTT.

The gene calls are TRBV7-3 and TRBJ2-1; 7 bases are a match to TRBD2. This CDR3 spans 16 amino acids. Germline CDR1 and CDR2: SGHTA and FQGTGA. Germline trimming cut 2 bases from V and 5 bases from J; bases unmatched to any gene: 9. The CDR3 nucleotides are TGTGCCAGCAGCTTAGAGGGGCTAGCGGCTAACAATGAGCAGTTCTTC. It codes for CASSLEGLAANNEQFF.

The count of this clonotype is one. This sequence joins TRBV2 and TRBJ1-6; D is undetermined. V lost 11 bases and J lost 4, with 12 bases in between. The CDR3 spans 13 residues. Germline lookup yields CDR1 SNHLY and CDR2 FYNNEI. As DNA, the CDR3 is TGTGCCTCTATTCGGGGTTATAATTCACCCCTCCACTTT. Amino acid sequence: CASIRGYNSPLHF.